This note documents a single T cell receptor beta chain sequence. Its antigen is undetermined. After removal of 5 bases from V and 3 bases from J, the junction contained 7 bases not matched to a gene. The CDR3 extends over 14 amino acids. CDR1 is SGHNT and CDR2 is YENEEA in the germline V gene. Within Nashville, Tennessee resided all donors, each a Caucasian adult. The data originate from a study of shared clonotypes between healthy human individuals. Study-level findings and limits: Clonotype sharing among donors was expected to depend on sequencing depth.

Some clones are missing from TCRdb's copy, which holds only in-frame ones; the method was immunoSEQ multiplex PCR. The repertoire has roughly 500,000 clones, almost 80% of them found once; the top ten carry 9.5% to 15%. The source of this sequence is a woman aged 40 to 50 in good health. Some clones in this sample may be carry-over from other donors' samples. The sequencing input was PBMCs. The V and J genes are TRBV11-3 and TRBJ2-7; 7 bases fit TRBD1. CDR3 sequence (DNA): TGTGCCAGCAGCCACAGACAGGGCGACTACGAGCAGTACTTC. It specifies CASSHRQGDYEQYF.